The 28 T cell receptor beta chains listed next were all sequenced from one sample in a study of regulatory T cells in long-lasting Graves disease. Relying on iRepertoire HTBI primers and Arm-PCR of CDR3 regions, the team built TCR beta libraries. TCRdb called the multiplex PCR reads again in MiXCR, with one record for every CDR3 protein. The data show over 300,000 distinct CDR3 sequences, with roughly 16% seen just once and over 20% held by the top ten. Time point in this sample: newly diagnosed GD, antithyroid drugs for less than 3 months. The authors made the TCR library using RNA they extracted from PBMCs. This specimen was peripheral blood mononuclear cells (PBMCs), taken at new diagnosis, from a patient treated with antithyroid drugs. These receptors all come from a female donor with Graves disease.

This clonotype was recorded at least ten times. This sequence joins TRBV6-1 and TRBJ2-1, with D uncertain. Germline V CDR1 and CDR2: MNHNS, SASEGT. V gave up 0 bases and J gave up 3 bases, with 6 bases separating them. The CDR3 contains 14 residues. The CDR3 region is CASSEAEFYNEQFF. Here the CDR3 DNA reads TGTGCCAGCAGTGAAGCCGAATTCTACAATGAGCAGTTCTTC.

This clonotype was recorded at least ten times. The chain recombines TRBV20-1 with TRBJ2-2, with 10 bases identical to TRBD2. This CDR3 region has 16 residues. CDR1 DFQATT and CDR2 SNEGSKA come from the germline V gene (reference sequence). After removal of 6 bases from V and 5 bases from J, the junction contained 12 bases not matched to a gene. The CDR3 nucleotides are TGCAGTGCGAGCGTGGCTAGCGGGAGACAAACCGGGGAGCTGTTTTTT. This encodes CSASVASGRQTGELFF.

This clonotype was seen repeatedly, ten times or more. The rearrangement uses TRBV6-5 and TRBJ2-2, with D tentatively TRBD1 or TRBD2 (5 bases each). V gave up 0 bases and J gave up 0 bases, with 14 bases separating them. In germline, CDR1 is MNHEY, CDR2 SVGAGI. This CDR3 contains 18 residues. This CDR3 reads CASSYSISGATNTGELFF. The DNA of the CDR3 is TGTGCCAGCAGTTACTCGATATCCGGGGCGACGAACACCGGGGAGCTGTTTTTT.

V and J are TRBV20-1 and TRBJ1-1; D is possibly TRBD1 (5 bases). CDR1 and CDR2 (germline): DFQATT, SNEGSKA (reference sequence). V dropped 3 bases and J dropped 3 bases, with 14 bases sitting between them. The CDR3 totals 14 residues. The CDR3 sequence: CSASEGREDTEAFF. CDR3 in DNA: TGCAGTGCTAGTGAGGGGCGAGAGGACACTGAAGCTTTCTTT.

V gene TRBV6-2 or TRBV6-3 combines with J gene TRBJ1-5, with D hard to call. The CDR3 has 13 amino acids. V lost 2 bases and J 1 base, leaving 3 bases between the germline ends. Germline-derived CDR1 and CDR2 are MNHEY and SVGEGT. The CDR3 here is CASSYMSNQPQHF. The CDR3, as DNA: TGTGCCAGCAGTTACATGAGCAATCAGCCCCAGCATTTT.

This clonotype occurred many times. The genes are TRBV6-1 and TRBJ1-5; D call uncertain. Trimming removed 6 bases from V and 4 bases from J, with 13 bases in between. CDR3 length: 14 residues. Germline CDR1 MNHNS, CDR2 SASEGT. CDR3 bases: TGTGCCAGCAGACCCGGCGGGGTTAATCAGCCCCAGCATTTT. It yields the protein CASRPGGVNQPQHF.

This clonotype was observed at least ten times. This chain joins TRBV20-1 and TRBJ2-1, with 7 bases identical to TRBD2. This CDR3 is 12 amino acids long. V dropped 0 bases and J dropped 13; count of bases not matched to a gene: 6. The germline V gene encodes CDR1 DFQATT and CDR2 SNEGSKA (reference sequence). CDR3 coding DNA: TGCAGTGCTAGAGATCTGACTAGCTCCCAGTTCTTC. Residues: CSARDLTSSQFF.

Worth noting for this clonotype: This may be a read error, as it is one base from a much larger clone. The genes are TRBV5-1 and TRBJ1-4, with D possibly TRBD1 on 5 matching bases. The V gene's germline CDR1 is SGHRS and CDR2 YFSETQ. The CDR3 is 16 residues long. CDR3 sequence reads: CASSHTTGTTNEKLVF. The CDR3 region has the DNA TGCGCCAGCAGCCATACGACGGGGACGACTAATGAAAAACTGGTTTTT.

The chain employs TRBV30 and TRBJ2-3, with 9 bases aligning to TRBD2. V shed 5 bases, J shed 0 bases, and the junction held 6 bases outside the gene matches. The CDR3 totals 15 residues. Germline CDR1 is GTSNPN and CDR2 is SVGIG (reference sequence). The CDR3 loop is CAWGTSGLSTDTQYF. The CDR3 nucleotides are TGTGCCTGGGGCACTAGCGGGTTAAGCACAGATACGCAGTATTTT.

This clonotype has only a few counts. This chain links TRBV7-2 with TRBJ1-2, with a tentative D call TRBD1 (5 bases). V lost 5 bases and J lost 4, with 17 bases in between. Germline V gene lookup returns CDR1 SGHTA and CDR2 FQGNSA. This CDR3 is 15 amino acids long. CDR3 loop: CASSPAMDIPYGYTF. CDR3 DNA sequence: TGTGCCAGCAGCCCCGCGATGGACATCCCCTATGGCTACACCTTC. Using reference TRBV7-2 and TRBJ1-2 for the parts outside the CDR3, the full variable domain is GAGVSQSPSNKVTEKGKDVELRCDPISGHTALYWYRQSLGQGLEFLIYFQGNSAPDKSGLPSDRFSAERTGGSVSTLTIQRTQQEDSAVYLCASSPAMDIPYGYTFGSGTRLTVV.

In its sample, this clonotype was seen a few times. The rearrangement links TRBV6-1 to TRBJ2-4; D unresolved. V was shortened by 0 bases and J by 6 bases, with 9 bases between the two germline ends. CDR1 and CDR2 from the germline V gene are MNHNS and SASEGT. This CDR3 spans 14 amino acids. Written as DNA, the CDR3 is TGTGCCAGCAGTGAAGCCGGAGCAGGAAACATTCAGTACTTC. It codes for CASSEAGAGNIQYF.

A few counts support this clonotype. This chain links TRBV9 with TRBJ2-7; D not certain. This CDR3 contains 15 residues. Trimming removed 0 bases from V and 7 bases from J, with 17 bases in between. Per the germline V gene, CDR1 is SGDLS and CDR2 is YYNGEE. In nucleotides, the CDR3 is TGTGCCAGCAGCGTAGGAACGGCGGCTAGTGATGAGCAGTACTTC. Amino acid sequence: CASSVGTAASDEQYF.

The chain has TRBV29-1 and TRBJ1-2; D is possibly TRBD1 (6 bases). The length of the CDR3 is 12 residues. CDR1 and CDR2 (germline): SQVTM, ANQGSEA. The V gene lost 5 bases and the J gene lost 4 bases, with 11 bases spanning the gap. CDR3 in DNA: TGCAGCGTTCAAGGGGGGCTCTATGGCTACACCTTC. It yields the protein CSVQGGLYGYTF.

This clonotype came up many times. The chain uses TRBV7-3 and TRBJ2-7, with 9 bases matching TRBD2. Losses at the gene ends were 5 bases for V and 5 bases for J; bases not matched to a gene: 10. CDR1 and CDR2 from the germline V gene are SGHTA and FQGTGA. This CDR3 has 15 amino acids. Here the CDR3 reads CASSPQAGGRDEQYF. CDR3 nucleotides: TGTGCCAGCAGCCCTCAAGCGGGGGGCAGGGACGAGCAGTACTTC.

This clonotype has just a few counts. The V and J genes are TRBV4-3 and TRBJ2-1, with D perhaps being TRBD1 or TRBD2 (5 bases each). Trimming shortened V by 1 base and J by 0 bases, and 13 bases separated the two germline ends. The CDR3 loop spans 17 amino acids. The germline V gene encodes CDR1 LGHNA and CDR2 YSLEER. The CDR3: CASSQGLGPSSYNEQFF. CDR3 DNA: TGCGCCAGCAGCCAAGGTTTGGGACCTAGCTCCTACAATGAGCAGTTCTTC.

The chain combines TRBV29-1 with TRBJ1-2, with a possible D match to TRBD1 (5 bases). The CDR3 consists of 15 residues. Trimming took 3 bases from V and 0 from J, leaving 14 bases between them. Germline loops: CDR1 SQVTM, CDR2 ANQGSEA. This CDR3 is CSVESPDTPNYGYTF. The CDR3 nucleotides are TGCAGCGTTGAGTCTCCGGACACGCCTAACTATGGCTACACCTTC.

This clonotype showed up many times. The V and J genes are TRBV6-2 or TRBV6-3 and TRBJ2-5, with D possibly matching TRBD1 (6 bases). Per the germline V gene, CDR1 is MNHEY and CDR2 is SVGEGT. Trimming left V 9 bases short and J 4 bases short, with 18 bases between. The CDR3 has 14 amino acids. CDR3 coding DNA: TGTGCCAGTTGGCAGGGGTATGGAGGAGAGACCCAGTACTTC. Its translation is CASWQGYGGETQYF.

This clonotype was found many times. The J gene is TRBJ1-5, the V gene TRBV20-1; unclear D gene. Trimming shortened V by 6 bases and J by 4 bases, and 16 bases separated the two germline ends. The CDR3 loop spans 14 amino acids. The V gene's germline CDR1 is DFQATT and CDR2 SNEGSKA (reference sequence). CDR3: CSAVGLEENQPQHF. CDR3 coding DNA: TGCAGTGCCGTCGGGCTAGAAGAAAATCAGCCCCAGCATTTT.

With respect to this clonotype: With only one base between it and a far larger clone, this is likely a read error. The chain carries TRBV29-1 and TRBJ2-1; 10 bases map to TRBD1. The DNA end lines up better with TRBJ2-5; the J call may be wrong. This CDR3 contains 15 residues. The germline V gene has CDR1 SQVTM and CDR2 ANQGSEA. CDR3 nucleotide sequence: TGCAGCACCAAGGGACAGGGGAGGGGATGGGAGACCCAGTACTTC. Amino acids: CSTKGQGRGWETQYF.

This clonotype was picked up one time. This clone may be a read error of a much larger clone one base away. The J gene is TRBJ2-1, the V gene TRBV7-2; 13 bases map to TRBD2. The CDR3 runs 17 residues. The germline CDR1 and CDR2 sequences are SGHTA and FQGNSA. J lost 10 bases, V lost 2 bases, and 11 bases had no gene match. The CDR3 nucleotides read TGTGCCAGCAGCTTATATCCGACTAGCGGGAGGACCTACGAGCAGTTCTTC. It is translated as CASSLYPTSGRTYEQFF.

The CDR3 bases are TGTGCCAGTCTTCTTCAGGGACAGGGGGCGTCCCGTCGTGGCTACACCTTC. Translated, it gives CASLLQGQGASRRGYTF. The chain carries TRBV19 and TRBJ1-2; TRBD1 matches at 12 bases. The CDR3 is 17 residues long. Germline CDR1 and CDR2: LNHDA and SQIVND (reference sequence). The junction had 17 bases not matched to a gene; V was cut back by 8 bases and J by 7 bases.

Here the CDR3 DNA reads TGCAGTGCTAGAGGGACTAGCGGATTTCAAGAGACCCAGTACTTC. Translated: CSARGTSGFQETQYF. The chain links TRBV20-1 to TRBJ2-5; TRBD2 matches 10 bases. The germline CDR1 and CDR2 sequences are DFQATT and SNEGSKA (reference sequence). The CDR3 extends over 15 amino acids. The V and J ends lost 1 base and 2 bases, in that order; junction bases with no gene match: 4.

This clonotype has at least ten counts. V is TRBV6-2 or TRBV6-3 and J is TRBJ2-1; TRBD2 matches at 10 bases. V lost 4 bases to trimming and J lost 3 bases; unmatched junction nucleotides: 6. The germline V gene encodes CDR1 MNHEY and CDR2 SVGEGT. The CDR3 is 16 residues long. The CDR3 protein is CASSSQREGLYNEQFF. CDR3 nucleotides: TGTGCCAGCAGTTCGCAGCGGGAGGGCCTCTACAATGAGCAGTTCTTC.

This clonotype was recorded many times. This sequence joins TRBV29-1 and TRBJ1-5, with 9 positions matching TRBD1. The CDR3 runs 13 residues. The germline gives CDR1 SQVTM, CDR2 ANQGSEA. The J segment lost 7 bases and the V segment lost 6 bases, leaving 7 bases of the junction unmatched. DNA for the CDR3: TGCAGCGTGAGGACAGGGGATGGGCAGCCCCAGCATTTT. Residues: CSVRTGDGQPQHF.

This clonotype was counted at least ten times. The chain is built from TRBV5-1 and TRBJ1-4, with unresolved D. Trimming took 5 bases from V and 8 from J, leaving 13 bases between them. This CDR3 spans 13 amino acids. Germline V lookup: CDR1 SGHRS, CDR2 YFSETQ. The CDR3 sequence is CASSSVLGEKLFF. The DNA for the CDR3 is TGCGCCAGCAGTTCGGTTTTAGGGGAAAAACTGTTTTTT.

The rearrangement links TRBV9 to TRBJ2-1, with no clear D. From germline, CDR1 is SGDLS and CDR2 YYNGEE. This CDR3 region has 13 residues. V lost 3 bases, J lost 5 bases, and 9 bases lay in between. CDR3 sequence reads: CASSAVIHNEQFF. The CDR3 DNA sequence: TGTGCCAGCAGCGCCGTTATTCACAATGAGCAGTTCTTC.

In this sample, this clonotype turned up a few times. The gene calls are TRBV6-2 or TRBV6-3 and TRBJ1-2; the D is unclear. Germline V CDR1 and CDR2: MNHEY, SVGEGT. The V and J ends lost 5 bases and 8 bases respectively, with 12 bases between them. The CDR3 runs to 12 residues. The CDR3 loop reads CASSGLLVGYTF. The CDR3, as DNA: TGTGCCAGCAGTGGACTTCTGGTCGGCTACACCTTC.

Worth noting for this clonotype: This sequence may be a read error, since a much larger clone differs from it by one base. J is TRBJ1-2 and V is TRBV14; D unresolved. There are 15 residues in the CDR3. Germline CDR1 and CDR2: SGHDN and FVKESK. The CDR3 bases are TGTGCCAGCAGCCAAGGTGGGGAGTTGGGGTATGGCTACGCCTTC. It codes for CASSQGGELGYGYAF. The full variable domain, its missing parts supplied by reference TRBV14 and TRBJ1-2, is EAGVTQFPSHSVIEKGQTVTLRCDPISGHDNLYWYRRVMGKEIKFLLHFVKESKQDESGMPNNRFLAERTGGTYSTLKVQPAELEDSGVYFCASSQGGELGYGYAFGSGTRLTVV.